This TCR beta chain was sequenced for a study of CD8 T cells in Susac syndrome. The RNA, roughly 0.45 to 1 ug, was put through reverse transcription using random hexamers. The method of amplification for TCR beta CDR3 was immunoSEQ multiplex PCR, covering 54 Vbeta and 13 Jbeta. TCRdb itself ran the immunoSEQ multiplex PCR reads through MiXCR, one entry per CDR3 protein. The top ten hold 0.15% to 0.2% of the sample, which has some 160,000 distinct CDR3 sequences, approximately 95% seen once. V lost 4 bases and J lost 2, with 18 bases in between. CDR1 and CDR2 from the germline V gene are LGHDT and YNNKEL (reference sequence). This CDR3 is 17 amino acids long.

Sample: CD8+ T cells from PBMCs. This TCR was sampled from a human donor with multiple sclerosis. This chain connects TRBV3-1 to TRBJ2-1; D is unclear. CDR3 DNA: TGTGCCAGCAGCCCTCTCTCCCAGGACGTAGCCTACAATGAGCAGTTCTTC. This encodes CASSPLSQDVAYNEQFF.